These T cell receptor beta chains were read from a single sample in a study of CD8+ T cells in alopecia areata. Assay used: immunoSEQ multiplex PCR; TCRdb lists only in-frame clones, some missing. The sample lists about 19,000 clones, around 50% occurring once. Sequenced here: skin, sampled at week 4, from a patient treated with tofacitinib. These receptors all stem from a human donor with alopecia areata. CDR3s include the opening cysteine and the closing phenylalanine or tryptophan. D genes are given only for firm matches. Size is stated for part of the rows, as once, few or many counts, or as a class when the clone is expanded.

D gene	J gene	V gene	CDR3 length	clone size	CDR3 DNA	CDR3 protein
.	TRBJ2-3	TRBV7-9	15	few	TGTGCCAGCAGCTTAGTGACTTCTCCCACAGATACGCAGTATTTT	CASSLVTSPTDTQYF
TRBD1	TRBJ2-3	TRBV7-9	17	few	TGTGCCAGCAGCCCCGGCTGGGGACAGGGGTCCACAGATACGCAGTATTTT	CASSPGWGQGSTDTQYF
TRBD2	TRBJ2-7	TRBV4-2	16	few	TGTGCCAGCAGCCGGGGGCTAGGCGGGGGGGCAGAAGAGCAGTACTTC	CASSRGLGGGAEEQYF
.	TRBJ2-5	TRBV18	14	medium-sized	TGTGCCAGCCAGGAGCAGGGGATCCAAGAGACCCAGTACTTC	CASQEQGIQETQYF
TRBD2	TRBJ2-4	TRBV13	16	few	TGTGCCAGCAGCTGGACTAGCGGGGGGGCCCGGAACATTCAGTACTTC	CASSWTSGGARNIQYF
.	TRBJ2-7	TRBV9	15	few	TGTGCCAGCAGCGTGCTTGGCGGGATCGGCGACGAGCAGTACTTC	CASSVLGGIGDEQYF
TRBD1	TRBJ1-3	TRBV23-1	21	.	TGCGCCACCAGTCAAGGCGGCTCCGGGACAGGACCGCCGAGCTCTGGAAACACCATATATTTT	CATSQGGSGTGPPSSGNTIYF
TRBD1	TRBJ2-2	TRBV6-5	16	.	TGTGCCAGCAGTTTTAGAGGGACAGGGGAGCCCGGGGAGCTGTTTTTT	CASSFRGTGEPGELFF
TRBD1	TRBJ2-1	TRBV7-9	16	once	TGTGCCAGCAGACCTGACAGGGCTGGGTCCTACAATGAGCAGTTCTTC	CASRPDRAGSYNEQFF
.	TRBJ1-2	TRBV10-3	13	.	TGTGCCATCAGTCTGGGGACGGGATATGGCTACACCTTC	CAISLGTGYGYTF
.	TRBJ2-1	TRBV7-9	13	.	TGTGCCAGCGGGAGAACCCCTGGGAATGAGCAGTTCTTC	CASGRTPGNEQFF
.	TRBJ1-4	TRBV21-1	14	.	TGTGCCAGCAGCAAGGAACAGGGAGATGAAAAACTGTTTTTT	CASSKEQGDEKLFF
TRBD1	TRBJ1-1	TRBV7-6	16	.	TGTGCCAGCAGATTATTAGAGGGGGCGATGGGCACTGAAGCTTTCTTT	CASRLLEGAMGTEAFF
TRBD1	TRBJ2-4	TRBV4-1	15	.	TGCGCCAGCAGCCAAGTAGAGGGGGCAAGTAACATTCAGTACTTC	CASSQVEGASNIQYF
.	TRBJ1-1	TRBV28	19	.	TGTGCCAGCAGTTTGGGTCTTGGCCTAGCGGGACAACTGAACACTGAAGCTTTCTTT	CASSLGLGLAGQLNTEAFF
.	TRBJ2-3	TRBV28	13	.	TGTGCCAGCAACCGGGTTAGCACAGATACGCAGTATTTT	CASNRVSTDTQYF
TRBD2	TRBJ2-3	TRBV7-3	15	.	TGTGCCAGTGCTCAGGCTAGCGGGGGAGCAGATACGCAGTATTTT	CASAQASGGADTQYF
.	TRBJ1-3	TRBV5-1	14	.	TGCGCCAGCAGTTTCGGGGACCCTGGAAACACCATATATTTT	CASSFGDPGNTIYF
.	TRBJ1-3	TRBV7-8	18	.	TGTGCCAGCAGCTTAGACCTGCTGATGATCGGGCCAGGAAACACCATATATTTT	CASSLDLLMIGPGNTIYF
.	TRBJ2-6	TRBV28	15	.	TGTGCCAGCAGTTTATACAACTCTGGGGCCAACGTCCTGACTTTC	CASSLYNSGANVLTF
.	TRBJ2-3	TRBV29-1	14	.	TGCAGCGTTGTGTTGTGGGGTAGCACAGATACGCAGTATTTT	CSVVLWGSTDTQYF
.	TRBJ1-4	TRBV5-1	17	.	TGCGCCAGCAGCTACGCCATTACAGGGTTAACTAATGAAAAACTGTTTTTT	CASSYAITGLTNEKLFF
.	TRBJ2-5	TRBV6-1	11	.	TGTGCCAGCAGTACCCGAGAGACCCAGTACTTC	CASSTRETQYF
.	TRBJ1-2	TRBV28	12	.	TGTGCCAGCATCGGGGTCGGCTATGGCTACACCTTC	CASIGVGYGYTF
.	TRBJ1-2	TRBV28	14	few	TGTGCCAGCAGCCCCCGGGGGGCTCGTGGTGGCTACACCTTC	CASSPRGARGGYTF
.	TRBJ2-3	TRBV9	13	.	TGTGCCAGCAATATACCGGGGAAAGATACGCAGTATTTT	CASNIPGKDTQYF
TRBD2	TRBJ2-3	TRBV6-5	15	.	TGTGCCAGCAGTTACACTAGCGGGGGCACAGATACGCAGTATTTT	CASSYTSGGTDTQYF
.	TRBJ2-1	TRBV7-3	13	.	TGTGCCAGCAGGAGTAGCTCCTACAATGAGCAGTTCTTC	CASRSSSYNEQFF
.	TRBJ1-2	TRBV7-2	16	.	TGTGCCAGCAGCTTAGCACAGCCGGCGGGCTTCTATGGCTACACCTTC	CASSLAQPAGFYGYTF
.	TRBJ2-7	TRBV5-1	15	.	TGCGCCAGCAGCTTGGATGTAGGGAGCTCCTACGAGCAGTACTTC	CASSLDVGSSYEQYF
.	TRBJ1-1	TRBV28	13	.	TGTGCCATCGCCAGGGATCGAGTCACTGAAGCTTTCTTT	CAIARDRVTEAFF
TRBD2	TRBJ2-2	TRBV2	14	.	TGTGCCACCGGACTAGACGAGGTCACCGGGGAGCTGTTTTTT	CATGLDEVTGELFF
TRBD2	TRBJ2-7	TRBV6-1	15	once	TGTGCCAGCAGTGCCCCGGGGGGGAGTAGGTACGAGCAGTACTTC	CASSAPGGSRYEQYF
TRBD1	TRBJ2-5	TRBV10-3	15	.	TGTGCCATCAGTGAGTCGGTACAGGGGAGAGAGACCCAGTACTTC	CAISESVQGRETQYF
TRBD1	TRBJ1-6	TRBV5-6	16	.	TGTGCCAGCAGCTTGGTCACGACAGGGATGAATTCACCCCTCCACTTT	CASSLVTTGMNSPLHF
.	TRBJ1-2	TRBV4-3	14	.	TGCGCCAGCAGCCTCATACAGGCGAACTATGGCTACACCTTC	CASSLIQANYGYTF
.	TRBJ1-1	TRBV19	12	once	TGTGCCAGTAGAGATTTGGGGACTGAAGCTTTCTTT	CASRDLGTEAFF
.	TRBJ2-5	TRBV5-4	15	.	TGTGCCAGCAGCTTGGCAGGGGGGCGAGGAGAGACCCAGTACTTC	CASSLAGGRGETQYF
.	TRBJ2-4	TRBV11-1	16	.	TGTGCCAGCAGCTTAGTCGATATGGAGACCAAAAACATTCAGTACTTC	CASSLVDMETKNIQYF
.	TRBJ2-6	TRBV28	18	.	TGTGCCGGGGGAGACCCGGGCCAGGGAAGTACGGGGGCCAACGTCCTGACTTTC	CAGGDPGQGSTGANVLTF
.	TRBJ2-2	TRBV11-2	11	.	TGTGCCAGCACCTTATCCGGGGAGCTGTTTTTT	CASTLSGELFF
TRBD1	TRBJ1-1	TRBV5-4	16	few	TGTGCCAGCAGCTTGGACCCGGGACAGGGGGCGCTTGGAGCTTTCTTT	CASSLDPGQGALGAFF
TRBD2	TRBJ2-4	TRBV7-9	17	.	TGTGCCAGCAGCTTCCCGGGACTAGGGCGGGGAGCGGACATTCAGTACTTC	CASSFPGLGRGADIQYF
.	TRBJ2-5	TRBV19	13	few	TGTGCCAGTAGCGGACCCCGCCAAGAGACCCAGTACTTC	CASSGPRQETQYF
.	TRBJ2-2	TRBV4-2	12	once	TGTGCCAGCAGCTTGCAACGAGGGGAGCTGTTTTTT	CASSLQRGELFF
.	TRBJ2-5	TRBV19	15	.	TGTGCCAGTAGTACAACAGGGTGGGGACAAGAGACCCAGTACTTC	CASSTTGWGQETQYF
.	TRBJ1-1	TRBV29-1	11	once	TGCAGCTTAAGGGATAACACTGAAGCTTTCTTT	CSLRDNTEAFF
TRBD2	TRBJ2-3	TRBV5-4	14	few	TGTGCCAGCAGCAGCGGGGGACTCACAGATACGCAGTATTTT	CASSSGGLTDTQYF
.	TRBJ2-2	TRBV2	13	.	TGTGCCAGCAGAAAGGGGCGCACCGGGGAGCTGTTTTTT	CASRKGRTGELFF
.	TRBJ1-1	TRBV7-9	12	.	TGTGCCAGCAGTTGGTCCGGGGCCGAAGCTTTCTTT	CASSWSGAEAFF
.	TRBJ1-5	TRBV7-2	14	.	TGTGCCAGCAGCTTATATCGGGAGGCTCAGCCCCAGCATTTT	CASSLYREAQPQHF
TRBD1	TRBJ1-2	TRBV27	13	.	TGTGCCAGCAGTTCCGACAGGGGGTATGGCTACACCTTC	CASSSDRGYGYTF
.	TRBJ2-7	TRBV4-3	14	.	TGCGCCAGCAGCCATGACGCCGACGGAGACGAGCAGTACTTC	CASSHDADGDEQYF
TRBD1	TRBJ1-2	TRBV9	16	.	TGTGCCAGCAGCCCGGGACAGCACACCGCTAACTATGGCTACACCTTC	CASSPGQHTANYGYTF